A selection of T cell receptor beta chains follows, all from one sample in a study of blood T cell repertoires in COVID-19. Libraries were prepared by immunoSEQ multiplex PCR; TCRdb keeps only in-frame clonotypes and omits some of them. The table records about 78,000 clones, 80% to 95% of them present only once. Sample: peripheral blood. The receptors come from a woman of 80 years or more with acute or convalescent COVID-19. The CDR3 runs from the conserved cysteine through the conserved F or W. A D gene is named only where the DNA matches it firmly. Some rows mark clone size as missing; the rest say once, few, many or name a class of expanded clone.

d_call: .
v_call: TRBV6-2/TRBV6-3
clone_size: .
j_call: TRBJ1-2
cdr3_aa: CASSYESGFGYTF
cdr3_nt: TGTGCCAGCAGTTACGAGAGCGGGTTTGGCTACACCTTC

d_call: .
v_call: TRBV5-4
clone_size: once
j_call: TRBJ1-1
cdr3_aa: CASSLRDTEAFF
cdr3_nt: TGTGCCAGCAGCTTGAGAGACACTGAAGCTTTCTTT

d_call: TRBD1
v_call: TRBV19
clone_size: .
j_call: TRBJ1-6
cdr3_aa: CASSMPTGENSPLHF
cdr3_nt: TGTGCCAGTAGTATGCCGACAGGGGAGAATTCACCCCTCCACTTT

d_call: .
v_call: TRBV6-5
clone_size: .
j_call: TRBJ1-6
cdr3_aa: CASSERTKDYSPLHF
cdr3_nt: TGTGCCAGCAGCGAGAGGACAAAGGATTATTCACCCCTCCACTTT

d_call: .
v_call: TRBV9
clone_size: .
j_call: TRBJ2-7
cdr3_aa: CASSVGRELNEQYF
cdr3_nt: TGTGCCAGCAGCGTAGGTCGGGAGCTCAACGAGCAGTACTTC

d_call: .
v_call: TRBV9
clone_size: once
j_call: TRBJ1-2
cdr3_aa: CASSVQQGLSGYTF
cdr3_nt: TGTGCCAGCAGCGTACAACAGGGCCTTTCTGGCTACACCTTC

d_call: .
v_call: TRBV5-1
clone_size: .
j_call: TRBJ1-1
cdr3_aa: CASSFSPNTEAFF
cdr3_nt: TGCGCCAGCAGCTTCAGTCCTAACACTGAAGCTTTCTTT

d_call: TRBD2
v_call: TRBV27
clone_size: once
j_call: TRBJ2-7
cdr3_aa: CASKPTSGGSEQYF
cdr3_nt: TGTGCCAGCAAGCCGACTAGCGGGGGATCCGAGCAGTACTTC

d_call: .
v_call: TRBV6-5
clone_size: .
j_call: TRBJ1-1
cdr3_aa: CATRTGPLRNTEAFF
cdr3_nt: TGTGCCACCCGAACAGGACCATTACGGAACACTGAAGCTTTCTTT

d_call: TRBD2
v_call: TRBV9
clone_size: .
j_call: TRBJ2-3
cdr3_aa: CASSVGGGRGTDTQYF
cdr3_nt: TGTGCCAGCAGCGTAGGAGGCGGGAGAGGCACAGATACGCAGTATTTT

d_call: TRBD1
v_call: TRBV5-1
clone_size: once
j_call: TRBJ2-7
cdr3_aa: CASSLQGASYEQYF
cdr3_nt: TGCGCCAGCAGCCTACAGGGGGCATCCTACGAGCAGTACTTC

d_call: TRBD2
v_call: TRBV6-1
clone_size: .
j_call: TRBJ2-1
cdr3_aa: CASSEQVTSGHGSYNEQFF
cdr3_nt: TGTGCCAGCAGTGAACAGGTGACTAGCGGTCATGGGTCCTACAATGAGCAGTTCTTC

d_call: .
v_call: TRBV3-1/TRBV3-2
clone_size: .
j_call: TRBJ1-1
cdr3_aa: CASSQRVSAEAFF
cdr3_nt: TGTGCCAGCAGCCAGCGGGTTTCGGCTGAAGCTTTCTTT

d_call: .
v_call: TRBV7-9
clone_size: few
j_call: TRBJ1-3
cdr3_aa: CASSRTGLSGNTIYF
cdr3_nt: TGTGCCAGCAGCAGAACAGGTTTATCAGGAAACACCATATATTTT

d_call: TRBD1
v_call: TRBV2
clone_size: .
j_call: TRBJ2-7
cdr3_aa: CASRTGGLRGEQYF
cdr3_nt: TGTGCCAGCAGGACAGGGGGTTTGAGGGGCGAGCAGTACTTC

d_call: .
v_call: TRBV5-5
clone_size: .
j_call: TRBJ1-5
cdr3_aa: CASSPEAHQPQHF
cdr3_nt: TGTGCCAGCAGCCCGGAGGCCCATCAGCCCCAGCATTTT

d_call: TRBD2
v_call: TRBV9
clone_size: .
j_call: TRBJ2-1
cdr3_aa: CASIPTRLAAPPEQFF
cdr3_nt: TGTGCCAGCATCCCCACTAGACTAGCGGCGCCCCCTGAGCAGTTCTTC

d_call: TRBD2
v_call: TRBV7-9
clone_size: .
j_call: TRBJ2-1
cdr3_aa: CASSQRGLAGGVNEQFF
cdr3_nt: TGTGCCAGCAGCCAGAGAGGCCTAGCGGGAGGCGTGAATGAGCAGTTCTTC

d_call: .
v_call: TRBV7-2
clone_size: .
j_call: TRBJ2-3
cdr3_aa: CASSLEVRGSTDTQYF
cdr3_nt: TGTGCCAGCAGCTTAGAAGTTCGGGGGAGCACAGATACGCAGTATTTT

d_call: TRBD2
v_call: TRBV12-5
clone_size: .
j_call: TRBJ2-7
cdr3_aa: CASGLFPGEGYEQYF
cdr3_nt: TGTGCTAGTGGTTTGTTCCCGGGGGAGGGTTACGAGCAGTACTTC

d_call: .
v_call: TRBV6-5
clone_size: .
j_call: TRBJ1-5
cdr3_aa: CASSSRGGNQPQHF
cdr3_nt: TGTGCCAGCAGTAGCAGGGGAGGCAATCAGCCCCAGCATTTT

d_call: TRBD1
v_call: TRBV7-2
clone_size: .
j_call: TRBJ2-3
cdr3_aa: CASSSWDRVTDTQYF
cdr3_nt: TGTGCCAGCAGCAGCTGGGACAGGGTCACAGATACGCAGTATTTT

d_call: TRBD2
v_call: TRBV6-1
clone_size: .
j_call: TRBJ2-5
cdr3_aa: CASSEQTSGRGETQYF
cdr3_nt: TGTGCCAGCAGTGAACAGACTAGCGGGAGGGGCGAGACCCAGTACTTC

d_call: .
v_call: TRBV19
clone_size: .
j_call: TRBJ2-7
cdr3_aa: CASSITSLSYEQYF
cdr3_nt: TGTGCCAGTAGTATCACTAGCCTCTCCTACGAGCAGTACTTC

d_call: .
v_call: TRBV6-2/TRBV6-3
clone_size: .
j_call: TRBJ1-3
cdr3_aa: CASSLTGPGNTIYF
cdr3_nt: TGTGCCAGCAGCCTGACAGGCCCTGGAAACACCATATATTTT

d_call: .
v_call: TRBV3-1/TRBV3-2
clone_size: once
j_call: TRBJ2-7
cdr3_aa: CASSQDQQGEQYF
cdr3_nt: TGTGCCAGCAGCCAAGACCAACAGGGCGAGCAGTACTTC

d_call: TRBD1
v_call: TRBV5-1
clone_size: .
j_call: TRBJ2-1
cdr3_aa: CASRPGTGAYNEQFF
cdr3_nt: TGCGCCAGCAGACCCGGGACAGGGGCCTACAATGAGCAGTTCTTC

d_call: .
v_call: TRBV29-1
clone_size: .
j_call: TRBJ1-6
cdr3_aa: CSVGERGSNSPLHF
cdr3_nt: TGCAGCGTTGGGGAGAGAGGGAGTAATTCACCCCTCCACTTT

d_call: .
v_call: TRBV6-5
clone_size: .
j_call: TRBJ1-5
cdr3_aa: CASRSARTQPQHF
cdr3_nt: TGTGCCAGCAGAAGTGCGAGGACACAGCCCCAGCATTTT

d_call: .
v_call: TRBV7-2
clone_size: .
j_call: TRBJ1-1
cdr3_aa: CASSSPAGRTEAFF
cdr3_nt: TGTGCCAGCAGCTCCCCAGCAGGGCGGACTGAAGCTTTCTTT

d_call: TRBD1
v_call: TRBV19
clone_size: .
j_call: TRBJ1-2
cdr3_aa: CATRDRGNYGYTF
cdr3_nt: TGTGCCACCCGGGACAGGGGGAACTATGGCTACACCTTC

d_call: TRBD1
v_call: TRBV5-4
clone_size: .
j_call: TRBJ2-5
cdr3_aa: CASSPKTQGARAQETQYF
cdr3_nt: TGTGCCAGCAGCCCGAAGACCCAGGGGGCAAGAGCCCAAGAGACCCAGTACTTC

d_call: .
v_call: TRBV5-5
clone_size: .
j_call: TRBJ1-5
cdr3_aa: CASSLAQYSNQPQHF
cdr3_nt: TGTGCCAGCAGCTTGGCACAGTATAGCAATCAGCCCCAGCATTTT

d_call: TRBD2
v_call: TRBV4-2
clone_size: .
j_call: TRBJ2-2
cdr3_aa: CASSPKGTSGDTGELFF
cdr3_nt: TGTGCCAGCAGCCCGAAAGGGACTAGCGGGGACACCGGGGAGCTGTTTTTT

d_call: .
v_call: TRBV7-9
clone_size: .
j_call: TRBJ2-5
cdr3_aa: CASSSGRRNGETQYF
cdr3_nt: TGTGCCAGCAGCTCCGGACGGAGGAATGGAGAGACCCAGTACTTC

d_call: .
v_call: TRBV7-9
clone_size: .
j_call: TRBJ2-7
cdr3_aa: CASSLVGRGQSPYEQYF
cdr3_nt: TGTGCCAGCAGCTTAGTCGGCCGAGGACAGTCCCCCTACGAGCAGTACTTC

d_call: .
v_call: TRBV18
clone_size: .
j_call: TRBJ2-5
cdr3_aa: CASSPLTVETQYF
cdr3_nt: TGTGCCAGCTCACCACTGACAGTGGAGACCCAGTACTTC

d_call: .
v_call: TRBV3-1/TRBV3-2
clone_size: .
j_call: TRBJ1-3
cdr3_aa: CASSPGRGRNTIYF
cdr3_nt: TGTGCCAGCAGCCCCGGCAGGGGAAGGAACACCATATATTTT

d_call: .
v_call: TRBV6-2/TRBV6-3
clone_size: .
j_call: TRBJ2-5
cdr3_aa: CASSLRGWSQETQYF
cdr3_nt: TGTGCCAGCAGCCTTAGGGGTTGGTCGCAAGAGACCCAGTACTTC

d_call: .
v_call: TRBV10-3
clone_size: once
j_call: TRBJ1-2
cdr3_aa: CAISEAGNYGYTF
cdr3_nt: TGTGCCATCAGTGAAGCAGGGAACTATGGCTACACCTTC

d_call: .
v_call: TRBV6-5
clone_size: once
j_call: TRBJ1-2
cdr3_aa: CASRTPGGGYGYTF
cdr3_nt: TGTGCCAGCAGGACTCCCGGGGGGGGATATGGCTACACCTTC

d_call: TRBD1
v_call: TRBV7-2
clone_size: .
j_call: TRBJ1-2
cdr3_aa: CASSINRGNHYGYTF
cdr3_nt: TGTGCCAGCAGCATAAACAGGGGCAACCACTATGGCTACACCTTC

d_call: TRBD1
v_call: TRBV10-2
clone_size: .
j_call: TRBJ1-1
cdr3_aa: CASLFNRGEGTEAFF
cdr3_nt: TGCGCCAGCCTGTTTAACAGGGGTGAGGGAACTGAAGCTTTCTTT

d_call: .
v_call: TRBV12-3/TRBV12-4
clone_size: .
j_call: TRBJ1-2
cdr3_aa: CASSFLQGLGYTF
cdr3_nt: TGTGCCAGCAGTTTTCTTCAGGGTTTAGGCTACACCTTC

d_call: .
v_call: TRBV19
clone_size: .
j_call: TRBJ1-1
cdr3_aa: CASSSRREASGGEAFF
cdr3_nt: TGTGCCAGTAGTTCGCGACGGGAGGCTTCGGGGGGTGAAGCTTTCTTT

d_call: .
v_call: TRBV19
clone_size: once
j_call: TRBJ2-7
cdr3_aa: CASSIRDSSSYEQYF
cdr3_nt: TGTGCCAGTAGTATTCGTGACAGCAGCTCCTACGAGCAGTACTTC

d_call: .
v_call: TRBV29-1
clone_size: few
j_call: TRBJ2-5
cdr3_aa: CSTLRETQYF
cdr3_nt: TGCAGCACATTAAGAGAGACCCAGTACTTC

d_call: TRBD1
v_call: TRBV7-9
clone_size: .
j_call: TRBJ2-1
cdr3_aa: CASSAPGQGGNEQFF
cdr3_nt: TGTGCCAGCAGCGCACCGGGACAGGGTGGGAATGAGCAGTTCTTC

d_call: TRBD1
v_call: TRBV7-9
clone_size: .
j_call: TRBJ2-6
cdr3_aa: CASSATGSSGANVLTF
cdr3_nt: TGTGCCAGCAGCGCGACAGGGAGCTCTGGGGCCAACGTCCTGACTTTC

d_call: TRBD2
v_call: TRBV24-1
clone_size: .
j_call: TRBJ2-2
cdr3_aa: CATSVASGRGGTGELFF
cdr3_nt: TGTGCCACCAGTGTCGCTAGCGGGCGCGGTGGCACCGGGGAGCTGTTTTTT

d_call: .
v_call: TRBV27
clone_size: .
j_call: TRBJ2-7
cdr3_aa: CASSLKRSYEQYF
cdr3_nt: TGTGCCAGCAGTTTGAAGCGCTCCTACGAGCAGTACTTC

d_call: .
v_call: TRBV4-1
clone_size: .
j_call: TRBJ1-2
cdr3_aa: CASSQSNSYGYTF
cdr3_nt: TGCGCCAGCAGCCAATCCAACAGCTATGGCTACACCTTC

d_call: TRBD1
v_call: TRBV6-1
clone_size: .
j_call: TRBJ1-6
cdr3_aa: CASSDRGNNSPLHF
cdr3_nt: TGTGCCAGCAGTGACAGGGGGAACAATTCACCCCTCCACTTT